The 25 T cell receptor beta chains below all came from one sample that was sequenced in a study of beta chain features in type 1 diabetes. Every bit of the isolated RNA underwent reverse transcription, so sequencing read expressed TCRB transcripts. Clones were read by immunoSEQ multiplex PCR, and TCRdb kept only the in-frame ones, dropping some. The repertoire holds about 280,000 clones, with 15% as singletons. General study points: Significant though moderate, a shortening of TCRB CDR3s appeared in all four CD4+ subsets of Type 1 diabetes patients.

Antigens for these TCRs are unknown. Sequencing was performed on naive CD4+ T cells from blood. The receptor source for this set is a man younger than 30 with type 1 diabetes.

This clone was seen a handful of times. J is TRBJ2-1 and V is TRBV6-5; 8 bases agree with TRBD1. Germline CDR1 and CDR2: MNHEY and SVGAGI. The CDR3 runs to 13 residues. V lost 2 bases to trimming and J lost 8 bases; unmatched junction nucleotides: 2. CDR3 sequence: CASSYRTGYEQFF. The CDR3, as DNA: TGTGCCAGCAGTTACCGGACAGGGTATGAGCAGTTCTTC.

This clone was counted between two and nine times. This sequence joins TRBV11-2 and TRBJ2-5; the D gene is possibly TRBD2 (6 bases). Per the germline V gene, CDR1 is SGHAT and CDR2 is FQNNGV. The CDR3 has 13 residues. Trimming shortened V by 2 bases and J by 5 bases, and 9 bases separated the two germline ends. The CDR3 reads CASSLRLAETQYF. CDR3 bases: TGTGCCAGCAGCTTACGGCTAGCGGAGACCCAGTACTTC. Full variable domain (outside the CDR3, taken from reference TRBV11-2 and TRBJ2-5): EAGVAQSPRYKIIEKRQSVAFWCNPISGHATLYWYQQILGQGPKLLIQFQNNGVVDDSQLPKDRFSAERLKGVDSTLKIQPAKLEDSAVYLCASSLRLAETQYFGPGTRLLVL.

This clone appeared a few times. The CDR3 loop reads CASSVYGTLYNEQFF. CDR3 nucleotide sequence: TGTGCCAGCAGCGTATACGGGACACTTTACAATGAGCAGTTCTTC. The chain couples TRBV9 to TRBJ2-1; the D gene is possibly TRBD1 (6 bases). The germline CDR1 and CDR2 sequences are SGDLS and YYNGEE. With 1 base removed from V and 4 bases from J, the gap between germline ends came to 12 bases. This CDR3 is built from 15 residues.

This clone was counted only a few times. The chain recombines TRBV7-9 with TRBJ2-5; 8 bases are shared with TRBD1. Germline assignment: CDR1 SEHNR and CDR2 FQNEAQ (reference sequence). There are 14 residues in the CDR3. V shed 2 bases, J shed 5 bases, and the junction held 4 bases outside the gene matches. CDR3 nucleotide sequence: TGTGCCAGCAGCTTAACGAACAGGGGGGAGACCCAGTACTTC. Translating it yields CASSLTNRGETQYF.

This chain uses TRBV7-8 with TRBJ2-5, with TRBD2 as a possible D gene (6 bases). Trimming stripped 2 bases from V and 5 bases from J, with 12 bases between. CDR3 length: 14 amino acids. The germline CDR1 and CDR2 sequences are SGHVS and FQNEAQ. CDR3 sequence: CASSLLGRGETQYF. The CDR3 DNA reads TGTGCCAGCAGCTTACTTGGCCGGGGGGAGACCCAGTACTTC.

A few counts support this clone. The rearrangement uses TRBV28 and TRBJ1-2, with 9 bases lining up with TRBD1. CDR1 and CDR2 from the germline V gene are MDHEN and SYDVKM. This CDR3 spans 13 amino acids. Trimming cost V 10 bases and J 6 bases; bases outside gene matches: 9. CDR3 region: CATSGTGRDGYTF. The DNA for the CDR3 is TGTGCCACTTCCGGGACAGGGAGGGATGGCTACACCTTC.

This clone was observed a handful of times. This CDR3 is CASSFSTSGKETQYF. CDR3 in DNA: TGTGCCAGCAGCTTCTCGACTAGCGGAAAAGAGACCCAGTACTTC. J is TRBJ2-5 and V is TRBV5-4; TRBD2 matches at 9 bases. Germline trimming cut 2 bases from V and 3 bases from J; bases unmatched to any gene: 5. Germline V gives CDR1 SGHNT, CDR2 YYREEE (reference sequence). This CDR3 has 15 amino acids.

The chain carries TRBV7-9 and TRBJ2-5; TRBD1 might be the D (6 bases). CDR1 is SEHNR and CDR2 is FQNEAQ in the germline V gene (reference sequence). V shed 4 bases and J shed 2 bases, with 17 bases lying between them. The CDR3 spans 16 residues. Written as DNA, the CDR3 is TGTGCCAGCAGCTCCCCTGGGCGACAGGTACAAGAGACCCAGTACTTC. Amino acid sequence: CASSSPGRQVQETQYF. Based on the CDR3 plus reference TRBV7-9 and TRBJ2-5, the full variable domain is DTGVSQNPRHKITKRGQNVTFRCDPISEHNRLYWYRQTLGQGPEFLTYFQNEAQLEKSRLLSDRFSAERPKGSFSTLEIQRTEQGDSAMYLCASSSPGRQVQETQYFGPGTRLLVL.

This clone was counted only a few times. The chain uses TRBV9 and TRBJ2-3; D may be TRBD2 (6 bases). This CDR3 is built from 15 residues. Germline loops: CDR1 SGDLS, CDR2 YYNGEE. Trimming removed 2 bases from V and 0 bases from J, with 10 bases in between. CDR3 in amino acids: CASSVGGVSTDTQYF. Written as DNA, the CDR3 is TGTGCCAGCAGCGTCGGAGGGGTGAGCACAGATACGCAGTATTTT.

This clone was counted only a few times. The chain carries TRBV7-9 and TRBJ2-7; D call uncertain. Germline CDR1 is SEHNR and CDR2 is FQNEAQ (reference sequence). Trimming took off 2 bases at V and 6 bases at J, with 8 bases between the two ends. The CDR3 has 12 residues. CDR3 sequence: CASSLLTGEQYF. Here the CDR3 DNA reads TGTGCCAGCAGCTTATTGACGGGCGAGCAGTACTTC.

This clone was counted a few times. The rearrangement joins TRBV20-1 to TRBJ2-5; possibly TRBD2 for D (5 bases). Germline V gives CDR1 DFQATT, CDR2 SNEGSKA (reference sequence). The ends were cut back, 6 bases at V and 5 bases at J, with 7 bases in the middle. This CDR3 comprises 10 residues. In DNA, the CDR3 is TGCAGTGCCGGGGTTGAGACCCAGTACTTC. Its protein product is CSAGVETQYF.

The rearrangement joins TRBV5-4 to TRBJ2-7; D is ambiguous. Germline V gene data show CDR1 as SGHNT and CDR2 as YYREEE (reference sequence). This CDR3 has 13 residues. V lost 3 bases and J 4 bases, leaving 11 bases between the germline ends. The CDR3 DNA reads TGTGCCAGCAGCTCGCGGATCCCATACGAGCAGTACTTC. It specifies CASSSRIPYEQYF. Full variable domain (remainder filled in from reference TRBV5-4 and TRBJ2-7): ETGVTQSPTHLIKTRGQQVTLRCSSQSGHNTVSWYQQALGQGPQFIFQYYREEENGRGNFPPRFSGLQFPNYSSELNVNALELDDSALYLCASSSRIPYEQYFGPGTRLTVT.

This clone has just one count. The chain couples TRBV5-1 to TRBJ2-1; TRBD1 matches 11 bases. Germline CDR1 is SGHRS and CDR2 is YFSETQ. The trim removed 3 bases at V and 1 base at J, leaving 3 bases unmatched. CDR3 length: 16 residues. The DNA of the CDR3 is TGCGCCAGCAGCTACGGGACAGGGGGGTCCTACAATGAGCAGTTCTTC. This sequence encodes CASSYGTGGSYNEQFF.

The chain has TRBV18 and TRBJ1-1; TRBD1 aligns across 8 bases. CDR1 and CDR2 (germline): KGHSH, LQKENI. V shed 5 bases and J 1 base; nucleotides not matched to a gene: 12. This CDR3 region has 17 residues. CDR3 protein: CASSRSAGGMGNTEAFF. CDR3 bases: TGTGCCAGCTCAAGGTCGGCAGGGGGCATGGGGAACACTGAAGCTTTCTTT.

The V gene is TRBV4-3, the J gene TRBJ2-7, with 7 bases identical to TRBD2. V lost 0 bases, J lost 4 bases, and 3 bases stayed unmatched. The CDR3 is 14 residues long. Germline CDR1 is LGHNA and CDR2 is YSLEER. The chain's CDR3 is CASSQDWGLYEQYF. For the CDR3, the DNA is TGCGCCAGCAGCCAAGACTGGGGACTATACGAGCAGTACTTC.

This clone was recorded a few times. The chain combines TRBV13 with TRBJ2-7; 8 nucleotides line up with TRBD2. Germline V lookup: CDR1 PRHDT, CDR2 FYEKMQ (reference sequence). Trimming at V came to 5 bases and at J to 6 bases, leaving 9 bases not matched to a gene. The CDR3 is made up of 14 amino acids. This CDR3 reads CASSRGLVRGEQYF. In DNA form, the CDR3 reads TGTGCCAGCAGCCGGGGACTAGTTCGTGGCGAGCAGTACTTC.

This clone was seen more than once but under ten times. The V gene is TRBV6-5, the J gene TRBJ1-1; 8 positions agree with TRBD1. The CDR3 consists of 15 residues. In germline, CDR1 is MNHEY, CDR2 SVGAGI. V shed 5 bases, J shed 8 bases, and the junction held 13 bases outside the gene matches. The CDR3 DNA reads as TGTGCCAGCAGTAGCGGACAGGGTAGGAATGGAGAAGCTTTCTTT. Translated, it gives CASSSGQGRNGEAFF.

The chain couples TRBV28 to TRBJ1-2; possibly TRBD1 for D (5 bases). Germline V CDR1 and CDR2: MDHEN, SYDVKM. The CDR3 covers 12 residues. Trimming stripped 6 bases from V and 4 bases from J, with 9 bases between. In nucleotides, the CDR3 is TGTGCCAGCAGAGGGAGGGGCTATGGCTACACCTTC. Protein product: CASRGRGYGYTF.

The rearrangement joins TRBV12-5 to TRBJ2-2, with TRBD1 matching over 10 bases. This CDR3 comprises 16 residues. Germline loops: CDR1 LGHNT, CDR2 FRNRAP. The junction had 5 bases not matched to a gene; V was cut back by 7 bases and J by 0 bases. CDR3 sequence (DNA): TGTGCTAGTGCTTGGGACAGGGGATCGAACACCGGGGAGCTGTTTTTT. Translation: CASAWDRGSNTGELFF.

DNA of the CDR3: TGCGCCAGCAATGGTCTAGCGGGGGAACTTAGCGAGCAGTACTTC. It encodes CASNGLAGELSEQYF. J is TRBJ2-7 and V is TRBV5-1, with 10 bases identical to TRBD2. The germline V gene has CDR1 SGHRS and CDR2 YFSETQ. J gave up 6 bases and V 6 bases, and 12 bases lay outside the gene matches. This CDR3 is built from 15 residues.

This clone was picked up a small number of times. The chain joins TRBV11-2 to TRBJ1-5, with D perhaps matching TRBD1 (5 bases). The CDR3 covers 14 residues. The V gene lost 5 bases and the J gene lost 7 bases, with 15 bases spanning the gap. Germline V gene sequence: CDR1 SGHAT, CDR2 FQNNGV. Here the CDR3 reads CASSQVGAWQPQHF. The CDR3 nucleotides read TGTGCCAGCAGCCAAGTTGGGGCATGGCAGCCCCAGCATTTT.

This clone was seen more than once but under ten times. The CDR3 region is CASSFRENAYEQYF. CDR3 in DNA: TGCGCCAGCAGCTTTAGGGAGAATGCCTACGAGCAGTACTTC. The chain recombines TRBV5-1 with TRBJ2-7; D is possibly TRBD2 (5 bases). Per the germline V gene, CDR1 is SGHRS and CDR2 is YFSETQ. The CDR3 is made up of 14 amino acids. V was pared by 2 bases and J by 2 bases, with 11 bases between.

The chain recombines TRBV28 with TRBJ2-6, with D hard to call. CDR1 MDHEN and CDR2 SYDVKM come from the germline V gene. The germline V and J ends were trimmed by 8 bases and 1 base, with 6 bases remaining between them. This CDR3 spans 13 amino acids. CDR3 DNA sequence: TGTGCCAGCTCCCCTTCTGGGGCCAACGTCCTGACTTTC. This sequence encodes CASSPSGANVLTF.

This clone showed up just a few times. V usage is TRBV7-9 and J usage is TRBJ2-3; 7 bases fit TRBD2. The trim removed 6 bases at V and 2 bases at J, leaving 2 bases unmatched. Germline lookup yields CDR1 SEHNR and CDR2 FQNEAQ (reference sequence). There are 13 residues in the CDR3. The CDR3 DNA reads TGTGCCAGCAGGCGGGGGAACACAGATACGCAGTATTTT. Its translation is CASRRGNTDTQYF.

In this sample, this clone turned up a few times. The rearrangement uses TRBV28 and TRBJ2-1; D is uncertain. Deletions cut 6 bases from V and 10 bases from J, with 19 bases between. The CDR3 is 14 amino acids. The germline CDR1 and CDR2 sequences are MDHEN and SYDVKM. CDR3 in amino acids: CASSPAQTFSEQFF. The CDR3, as DNA: TGTGCCAGCAGCCCTGCCCAAACGTTTAGCGAGCAGTTCTTC.